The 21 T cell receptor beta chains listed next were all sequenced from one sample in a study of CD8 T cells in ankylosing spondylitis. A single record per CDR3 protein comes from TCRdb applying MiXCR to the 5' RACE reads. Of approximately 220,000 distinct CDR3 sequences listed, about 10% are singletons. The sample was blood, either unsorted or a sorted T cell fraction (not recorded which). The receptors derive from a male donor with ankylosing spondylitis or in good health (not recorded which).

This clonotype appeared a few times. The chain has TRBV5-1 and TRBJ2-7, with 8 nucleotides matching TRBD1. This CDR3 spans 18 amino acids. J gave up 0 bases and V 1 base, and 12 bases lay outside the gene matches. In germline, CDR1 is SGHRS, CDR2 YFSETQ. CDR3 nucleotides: TGCGCCAGCAGCTTGAGCCCCAGGGGGCCCCATAGCTCCTACGAGCAGTACTTC. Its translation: CASSLSPRGPHSSYEQYF.

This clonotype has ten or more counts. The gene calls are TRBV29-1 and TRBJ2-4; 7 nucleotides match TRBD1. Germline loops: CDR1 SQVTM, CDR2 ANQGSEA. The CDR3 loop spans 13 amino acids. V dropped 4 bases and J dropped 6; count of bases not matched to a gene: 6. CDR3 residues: CSVATGVGNIQYF. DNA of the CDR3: TGCAGCGTTGCTACAGGGGTTGGAAACATTCAGTACTTC. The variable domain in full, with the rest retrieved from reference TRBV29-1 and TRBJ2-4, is SAVISQKPSRDICQRGTSLTIQCQVDSQVTMMFWYRQQPGQSLTLIATANQGSEATYESGFVIDKFPISRPNLTFSTLTVSNMSPEDSSIYLCSVATGVGNIQYFGAGTRLSVL.

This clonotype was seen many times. This chain's CDR3 is CASSLDNISGGQPQHF. In DNA, the CDR3 is TGCGCCAGCAGCTTAGACAACATTTCCGGAGGTCAGCCCCAGCATTTT. The V call is TRBV5-1, the J call TRBJ1-5; D ambiguous. Trimming removed 2 bases from V and 6 bases from J, with 18 bases in between. The CDR3 length is 16 residues. The germline CDR1 and CDR2 sequences are SGHRS and YFSETQ.

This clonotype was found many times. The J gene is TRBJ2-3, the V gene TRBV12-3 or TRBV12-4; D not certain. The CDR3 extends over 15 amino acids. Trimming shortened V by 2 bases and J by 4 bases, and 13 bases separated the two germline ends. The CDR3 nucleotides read TGTGCCAGCAGTTTACCCCGCGGCCCCGCAGATACGCAGTATTTT. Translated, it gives CASSLPRGPADTQYF.

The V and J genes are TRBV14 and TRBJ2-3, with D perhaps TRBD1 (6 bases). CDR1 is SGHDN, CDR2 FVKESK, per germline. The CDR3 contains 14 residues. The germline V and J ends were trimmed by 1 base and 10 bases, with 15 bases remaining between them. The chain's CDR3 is CASSQVGTFLSQYF. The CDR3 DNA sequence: TGTGCCAGCAGCCAAGTGGGGACATTCCTCTCGCAGTATTTT.

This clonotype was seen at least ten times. The DNA for the CDR3 is TGCGCCAGCAGCGGGACTAGCGGGGGGGCCACAGATACGCAGTATTTT. It codes for CASSGTSGGATDTQYF. The chain carries TRBV5-1 and TRBJ2-3; 16 nucleotides agree with TRBD2. The CDR3 spans 16 residues. J lost 2 bases, V lost 4 bases, and 1 base had no gene match. The germline V gene has CDR1 SGHRS and CDR2 YFSETQ. Full variable domain (missing parts from reference TRBV5-1 and TRBJ2-3): KAGVTQTPRYLIKTRGQQVTLSCSPISGHRSVSWYQQTPGQGLQFLFEYFSETQRNKGNFPGRFSGRQFSNSRSEMNVSTLELGDSALYLCASSGTSGGATDTQYFGPGTRLTVL.

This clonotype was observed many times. This chain's CDR3 is CASSFTGRFLDTQYF. The CDR3 nucleotides are TGCGCCAGCTCCTTTACGGGGAGATTTTTAGATACGCAGTATTTT. The genes are TRBV5-1 and TRBJ2-3; D is perhaps TRBD2 (5 bases). V lost 7 bases to trimming and J lost 5 bases, with 20 bases between them. The germline V gene has CDR1 SGHRS and CDR2 YFSETQ. The CDR3 contains 15 residues. The full variable domain, rest sourced from reference TRBV5-1 and TRBJ2-3, is KAGVTQTPRYLIKTRGQQVTLSCSPISGHRSVSWYQQTPGQGLQFLFEYFSETQRNKGNFPGRFSGRQFSNSRSEMNVSTLELGDSALYLCASSFTGRFLDTQYFGPGTRLTVL.

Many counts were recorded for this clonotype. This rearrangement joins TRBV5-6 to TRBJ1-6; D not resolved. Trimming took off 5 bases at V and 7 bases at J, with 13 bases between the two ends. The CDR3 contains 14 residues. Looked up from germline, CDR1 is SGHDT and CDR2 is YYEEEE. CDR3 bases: TGTGCCAGCAGGGGATGGACGGGGAATTCACCCCTCCACTTT. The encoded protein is CASRGWTGNSPLHF.

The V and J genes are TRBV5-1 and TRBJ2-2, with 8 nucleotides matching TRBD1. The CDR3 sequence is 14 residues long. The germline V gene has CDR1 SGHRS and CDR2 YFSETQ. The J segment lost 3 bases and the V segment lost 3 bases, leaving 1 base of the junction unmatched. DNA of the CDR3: TGCGCCAGCAGCTCGACAGGGGACACCGGGGAGCTGTTTTTT. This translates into CASSSTGDTGELFF.

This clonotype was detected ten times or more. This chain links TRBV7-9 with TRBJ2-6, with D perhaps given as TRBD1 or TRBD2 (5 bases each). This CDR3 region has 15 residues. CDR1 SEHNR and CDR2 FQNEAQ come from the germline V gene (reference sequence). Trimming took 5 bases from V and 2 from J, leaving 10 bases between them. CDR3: CASSPGRAGANVLTF. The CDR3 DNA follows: TGTGCCAGCAGCCCAGGGAGAGCTGGGGCCAACGTCCTGACTTTC. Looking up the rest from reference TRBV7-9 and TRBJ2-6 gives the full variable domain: DTGVSQNPRHKITKRGQNVTFRCDPISEHNRLYWYRQTLGQGPEFLTYFQNEAQLEKSRLLSDRFSAERPKGSFSTLEIQRTEQGDSAMYLCASSPGRAGANVLTFGAGSRLTVL.

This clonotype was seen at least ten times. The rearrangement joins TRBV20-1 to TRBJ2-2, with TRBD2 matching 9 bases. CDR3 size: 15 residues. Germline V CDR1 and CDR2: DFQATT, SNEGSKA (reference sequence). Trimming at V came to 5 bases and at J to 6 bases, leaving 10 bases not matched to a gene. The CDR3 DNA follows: TGCAGTGCTCTAACGCGGGGGGGGTTCGCCGGGGAGCTGTTTTTT. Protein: CSALTRGGFAGELFF.

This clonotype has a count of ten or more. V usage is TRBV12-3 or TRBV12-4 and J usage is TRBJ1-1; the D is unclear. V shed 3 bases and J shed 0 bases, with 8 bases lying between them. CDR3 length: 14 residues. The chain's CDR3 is CASSFTDVNTEAFF. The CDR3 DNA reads TGTGCCAGCAGTTTTACAGACGTGAACACTGAAGCTTTCTTT.

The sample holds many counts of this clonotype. The CDR3 loop reads CASGQGLMNTEAFF. The CDR3 region has the DNA TGCGCCAGTGGACAGGGGCTAATGAACACTGAAGCTTTCTTT. This rearrangement joins TRBV5-1 to TRBJ1-1; 9 nucleotides match TRBD1. Germline CDR1 and CDR2: SGHRS and YFSETQ. V was pared by 8 bases and J by 0 bases, with 5 bases of the junction left unmatched. The CDR3 covers 14 residues.

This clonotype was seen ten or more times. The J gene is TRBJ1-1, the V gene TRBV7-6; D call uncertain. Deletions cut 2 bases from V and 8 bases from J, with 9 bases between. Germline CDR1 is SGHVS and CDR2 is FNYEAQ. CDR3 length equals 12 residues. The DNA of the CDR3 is TGTGCCAGCAGCTTATTCGCAGGAGAAGCTTTCTTT. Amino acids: CASSLFAGEAFF.

CDR3 sequence (DNA): TGCGCCAGCAGCGGCGGGGCTCCCAATCAGCCCCAGCATTTT. It specifies CASSGGAPNQPQHF. The chain uses TRBV5-1 and TRBJ1-5; a weak D match, TRBD1 (5 bases). The CDR3 loop spans 14 amino acids. The germline gives CDR1 SGHRS, CDR2 YFSETQ. Trimming took 4 bases from V and 3 from J, leaving 11 bases between them. The full variable domain, in which reference TRBV5-1 and TRBJ1-5 provide the parts outside the CDR3, is KAGVTQTPRYLIKTRGQQVTLSCSPISGHRSVSWYQQTPGQGLQFLFEYFSETQRNKGNFPGRFSGRQFSNSRSEMNVSTLELGDSALYLCASSGGAPNQPQHFGDGTRLSIL.

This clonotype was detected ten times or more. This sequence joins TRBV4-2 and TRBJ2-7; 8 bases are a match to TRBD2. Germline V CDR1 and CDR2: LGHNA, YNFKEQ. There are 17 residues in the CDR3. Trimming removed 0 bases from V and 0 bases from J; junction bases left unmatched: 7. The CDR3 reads CASSQDPAGGLSYEQYF. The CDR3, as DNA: TGTGCCAGCAGCCAAGATCCGGCGGGGGGCCTCTCCTACGAGCAGTACTTC.

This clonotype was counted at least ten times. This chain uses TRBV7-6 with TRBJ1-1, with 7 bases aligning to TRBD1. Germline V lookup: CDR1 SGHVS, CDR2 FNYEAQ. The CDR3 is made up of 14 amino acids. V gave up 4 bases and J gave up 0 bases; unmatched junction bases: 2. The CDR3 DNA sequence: TGTGCCAGCAGCTCGACAGGGATGAACACTGAAGCTTTCTTT. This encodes CASSSTGMNTEAFF.

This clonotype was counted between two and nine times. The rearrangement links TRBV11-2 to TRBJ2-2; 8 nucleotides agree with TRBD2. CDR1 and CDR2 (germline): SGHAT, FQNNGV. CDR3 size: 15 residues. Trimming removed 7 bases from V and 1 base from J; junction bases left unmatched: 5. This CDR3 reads CASTPGGLNTGELFF. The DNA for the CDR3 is TGTGCCAGCACCCCGGGGGGGTTGAACACCGGGGAGCTGTTTTTT.

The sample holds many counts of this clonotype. For the CDR3, the DNA is TGCGCCAGCTCAAGTGATAAGGAGACCCAGTACTTC. This translates into CASSSDKETQYF. V usage is TRBV5-1 and J usage is TRBJ2-5; D gene uncertain. The CDR3 has 12 amino acids. In germline, CDR1 is SGHRS, CDR2 YFSETQ. Between the trimmed V and J ends, which lost 7 bases and 5 bases, there was a span of 12 bases.

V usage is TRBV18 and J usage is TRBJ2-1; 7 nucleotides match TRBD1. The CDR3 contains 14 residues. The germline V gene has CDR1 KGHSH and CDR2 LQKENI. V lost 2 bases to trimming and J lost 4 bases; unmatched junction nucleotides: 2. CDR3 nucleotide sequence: TGTGCCAGCTCACCAGGGGACAGATACAATGAGCAGTTCTTC. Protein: CASSPGDRYNEQFF.

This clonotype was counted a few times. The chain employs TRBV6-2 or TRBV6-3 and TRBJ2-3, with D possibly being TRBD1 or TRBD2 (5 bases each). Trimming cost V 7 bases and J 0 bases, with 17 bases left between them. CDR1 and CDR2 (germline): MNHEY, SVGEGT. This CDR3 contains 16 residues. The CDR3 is CASTKRGRRSTDTQYF. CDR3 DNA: TGTGCCAGCACCAAGAGGGGACGGAGAAGCACAGATACGCAGTATTTT.